Below are 11 T cell receptor beta chains sequenced from a single sample in a study of T cell changes during pregnancy in multiple sclerosis. Only in-frame clones appear in the TCRdb table, and some are missing; sequencing was by immunoSEQ multiplex PCR. The data hold under 45,000 clones, with approximately 92% observed a single time. Sequencing used CD4+ T cells from peripheral blood mononuclear cells, obtained in the first trimester of pregnancy. The receptors derive from a female donor with multiple sclerosis, enrolled in a pregnancy study.

The chain combines TRBV19 with TRBJ2-1; maybe TRBD1 (6 bases). The CDR3 covers 15 residues. The germline V and J ends were trimmed by 8 bases and 7 bases, with 21 bases remaining between them. Germline V gene data show CDR1 as LNHDA and CDR2 as SQIVND (reference sequence). The CDR3 coding sequence is TGTGCCAGTGCCACGGACAGTGGATGGAGGAATGAGCAGTTCTTC. Its translation is CASATDSGWRNEQFF.

The chain joins TRBV5-6 to TRBJ2-5; 9 bases are shared with TRBD2. The better agreement between TRBJ2-7 and the DNA end casts doubt on the J call. This CDR3 comprises 15 residues. Germline lookup yields CDR1 SGHDT and CDR2 YYEEEE. CDR3 in amino acids: CASSLLAGGPYEQYF. CDR3 nucleotide sequence: TGTGCCAGCAGCTTACTCGCGGGAGGGCCCTACGAGCAGTACTTC.

The V and J genes are TRBV6-5 and TRBJ2-1, with 8 bases matching TRBD2. Trimming cost V 6 bases and J 0 bases; bases outside gene matches: 4. In germline, CDR1 is MNHEY, CDR2 SVGAGI. This CDR3 is 15 amino acids long. The CDR3 is CASRTSGSSYNEQFF. The CDR3 bases are TGTGCCAGCAGGACGAGCGGGAGCTCCTACAATGAGCAGTTCTTC.

The rearrangement links TRBV19 to TRBJ2-2; 8 bases are shared with TRBD2. Germline trimming cut 9 bases from V and 6 bases from J; bases unmatched to any gene: 21. The CDR3 extends over 18 amino acids. CDR1 is LNHDA, CDR2 SQIVND, per germline (reference sequence). The CDR3 DNA reads as TGTGCCAGCGCCCGGGGGGTGAGAGCGGGAGCAGGTCCCGGGGAGCTGTTTTTT. Protein sequence: CASARGVRAGAGPGELFF.

The rearrangement uses TRBV19 and TRBJ1-5, with 9 bases fitting TRBD1. The CDR3 spans 15 residues. Germline CDR1 and CDR2: LNHDA and SQIVND (reference sequence). Trimming at V came to 2 bases and at J to 3 bases, leaving 2 bases not matched to a gene. CDR3 amino acids: CASSIRDRDNQPQHF. The DNA of the CDR3 is TGTGCCAGTAGTATACGGGACAGGGACAATCAGCCCCAGCATTTT. Drawing the rest from reference TRBV19 and TRBJ1-5, the complete variable domain is DGGITQSPKYLFRKEGQNVTLSCEQNLNHDAMYWYRQDPGQGLRLIYYSQIVNDFQKGDIAEGYSVSREKKESFPLTVTSAQKNPTAFYLCASSIRDRDNQPQHFGDGTRLSIL.

This chain links TRBV7-2 with TRBJ1-5; D unclear. Germline V gene lookup returns CDR1 SGHTA and CDR2 FQGNSA. V dropped 2 bases and J dropped 5 bases, with 13 bases sitting between them. The CDR3 has 15 residues. The CDR3 coding sequence is TGTGCCAGCAGCTTAAGGAATGCAGGTGATCAGCCCCAGCATTTT. Protein: CASSLRNAGDQPQHF.

The chain uses TRBV5-1 and TRBJ1-1, with D perhaps TRBD1 (5 bases). The CDR3 covers 15 residues. Germline-derived CDR1 and CDR2 are SGHRS and YFSETQ. Trimming stripped 0 bases from V and 0 bases from J, with 9 bases between. CDR3 nucleotide sequence: TGCGCCAGCAGCTTGGGCGGGGGAATGAACACTGAAGCTTTCTTT. Its translation: CASSLGGGMNTEAFF. The whole variable domain, remainder taken from reference TRBV5-1 and TRBJ1-1, is KAGVTQTPRYLIKTRGQQVTLSCSPISGHRSVSWYQQTPGQGLQFLFEYFSETQRNKGNFPGRFSGRQFSNSRSEMNVSTLELGDSALYLCASSLGGGMNTEAFFGQGTRLTVV.

The chain employs TRBV5-1 and TRBJ2-5, with 9 bases fitting TRBD2. The CDR3 is 18 amino acids. Germline V gives CDR1 SGHRS, CDR2 YFSETQ. Unmatched junction bases numbered 13, after V lost 1 base and J lost 3 bases. This CDR3 reads CASSLSLRVAGVKETQYF. The CDR3 DNA follows: TGCGCCAGCAGCTTGAGCCTCAGGGTAGCGGGAGTGAAAGAGACCCAGTACTTC.

The chain uses TRBV6-5 and TRBJ2-7; 7 nucleotides line up with TRBD1. The CDR3 spans 13 residues. J lost 4 bases, V lost 6 bases, and 6 bases had no gene match. The germline gives CDR1 MNHEY, CDR2 SVGAGI. As DNA, the CDR3 is TGTGCCAGCAGGAGAGGGGGCTTATACGAGCAGTACTTC. Translated, it gives CASRRGGLYEQYF.

This clone appeared once. The chain uses TRBV27 and TRBJ2-7, with 9 bases aligning to TRBD1. The CDR3 is 15 amino acids. Germline CDR1 is MNHEY and CDR2 is SMNVEV (reference sequence). V was pared by 6 bases and J by 4 bases, with 10 bases of the junction left unmatched. In nucleotides, the CDR3 is TGTGCCAGCAGCCTACAGGGACAGGGAGGGTACGAGCAGTACTTC. Translation gives CASSLQGQGGYEQYF.

The chain links TRBV9 to TRBJ1-5, with a weak D call TRBD1 (5 bases). V lost 4 bases to trimming and J lost 1 base, with 9 bases between them. This CDR3 is built from 14 residues. Germline CDR1 SGDLS, CDR2 YYNGEE. CDR3 DNA sequence: TGTGCCAGCAGCCCCGCAGGGAGCAATCAGCCCCAGCATTTT. Translating gives CASSPAGSNQPQHF. The variable domain in full, completed from reference TRBV9 and TRBJ1-5, reads DSGVTQTPKHLITATGQRVTLRCSPRSGDLSVYWYQQSLDQGLQFLIQYYNGEERAKGNILERFSAQQFPDLHSELNLSSLELGDSALYFCASSPAGSNQPQHFGDGTRLSIL.